These 30 T cell receptor beta chains share one sample of origin, sequenced in a study of T cell changes during pregnancy in multiple sclerosis. Generated by immunoSEQ multiplex PCR, the TCRdb table keeps only in-frame clones and is missing some. The table has over 35,000 clones, roughly nine tenths seen once. The sequenced sample was CD4+ T cells from peripheral blood mononuclear cells, obtained after pregnancy. The receptors originated from a female donor with multiple sclerosis, enrolled in a pregnancy study.

CDR3 sequence reads: CASVGRGNEKLFF. CDR3 sequence (DNA): TGTGCCAGTGTGGGTAGGGGTAATGAAAAACTGTTTTTT. The chain joins TRBV19 to TRBJ1-4; TRBD1 is a possible D gene (5 bases). The CDR3 totals 13 residues. Trimming cost V 8 bases and J 4 bases, with 11 bases left between them. CDR1 is LNHDA and CDR2 is SQIVND in the germline V gene (reference sequence).

This clone was counted only a few times. CDR3 region: CASSSRQVSPGYTF. CDR3 DNA sequence: TGTGCCAGCAGCTCACGACAGGTATCTCCGGGCTACACCTTC. The chain uses TRBV7-2 and TRBJ1-2; maybe TRBD1 (6 bases). This CDR3 spans 14 amino acids. The germline V gene has CDR1 SGHTA and CDR2 FQGNSA. The V end was cut by 4 bases, the J end by 8 bases, with 17 bases between.

A single count supports this clone. The gene calls are TRBV18 and TRBJ1-1; 8 nucleotides align to TRBD1. CDR1 is KGHSH and CDR2 is LQKENI in the germline V gene. The CDR3 consists of 15 residues. V was pared by 3 bases and J by 1 base, with 4 bases of the junction left unmatched. The CDR3 sequence: CASSPIGQGNTEAFF. CDR3 nucleotides: TGTGCCAGCTCACCCATAGGACAGGGGAACACTGAAGCTTTCTTT.

The chain recombines TRBV5-6 with TRBJ2-7; D might be TRBD2 (5 bases). The ends were cut back, 0 bases at V and 4 bases at J, with 11 bases in the middle. Germline CDR1 is SGHDT and CDR2 is YYEEEE. The CDR3 is 14 residues long. CDR3 sequence (DNA): TGTGCCAGCAGCTTGGAAGGGAGCAAATACGAGCAGTACTTC. It yields the protein CASSLEGSKYEQYF. Looking up the rest from reference TRBV5-6 and TRBJ2-7 gives the full variable domain: DAGVTQSPTHLIKTRGQQVTLRCSPKSGHDTVSWYQQALGQGPQFIFQYYEEEERQRGNFPDRFSGHQFPNYSSELNVNALLLGDSALYLCASSLEGSKYEQYFGPGTRLTVT.

The chain uses TRBV28 and TRBJ1-5; 9 positions agree with TRBD1. This CDR3 comprises 20 residues. V shed 6 bases and J 2 bases; nucleotides not matched to a gene: 20. Germline V CDR1 and CDR2: MDHEN, SYDVKM. DNA of the CDR3: TGTGCCAGCAGCCCTCCAAATGCGTTCCACCGGACAGGGGGCAATCAGCCCCAGCATTTT. Amino acids: CASSPPNAFHRTGGNQPQHF.

V gene TRBV13 combines with J gene TRBJ2-7, with D tentatively TRBD1 (5 bases). The germline gives CDR1 PRHDT, CDR2 FYEKMQ (reference sequence). This CDR3 contains 14 residues. Between the trimmed V and J ends, which lost 4 bases and 0 bases, there was a span of 10 bases. CDR3 nucleotide sequence: TGTGCCAGCAGCTACCCGACAGTCTCCTACGAGCAGTACTTC. Its protein product is CASSYPTVSYEQYF.

The CDR3 sequence is CAWGTGGLYGYTF. For the CDR3, the DNA is TGTGCCTGGGGGACAGGGGGACTCTATGGCTACACCTTC. V is TRBV30 and J is TRBJ1-2; 11 bases align to TRBD1. J gave up 4 bases and V 5 bases, and 3 bases lay outside the gene matches. The germline gives CDR1 GTSNPN, CDR2 SVGIG (reference sequence). CDR3 length: 13 residues.

This sequence joins TRBV7-2 and TRBJ1-1; 9 bases line up with TRBD1. After removal of 3 bases from V and 3 bases from J, the junction contained 2 bases not matched to a gene. CDR1 is SGHTA and CDR2 is FQGNSA in the germline V gene. This CDR3 comprises 14 residues. The CDR3 reads CASSLDRGDTEAFF. Written as DNA, the CDR3 is TGTGCCAGCAGCTTGGACAGGGGTGACACTGAAGCTTTCTTT.

The chain combines TRBV19 with TRBJ2-7; D is possibly TRBD2 (6 bases). This CDR3 is built from 13 residues. Germline loops: CDR1 LNHDA, CDR2 SQIVND (reference sequence). With 3 bases removed from V and 7 bases from J, the gap between germline ends came to 13 bases. CDR3 bases: TGTGCCAGTAGTATCTTGAATGGAGGGGAGCAGTACTTC. This encodes CASSILNGGEQYF.

CDR3: CASSLVRTELYF. The CDR3 DNA sequence: TGTGCCAGCAGCTTGGTACGGACAGAGCTGTACTTC. The chain has TRBV5-6 and TRBJ2-5, with D possibly matching TRBD1 (6 bases). The ends were cut back, 0 bases at V and 13 bases at J, with 13 bases in the middle. In germline, CDR1 is SGHDT, CDR2 YYEEEE. This CDR3 region has 12 residues.

The CDR3 DNA is TGTGCCAGTAGTGCTCCGGACAGGGTGGGTGAAAAACTGTTTTTT. It codes for CASSAPDRVGEKLFF. This chain connects TRBV19 to TRBJ1-4, with 8 bases identical to TRBD1. The germline CDR1 and CDR2 sequences are LNHDA and SQIVND (reference sequence). Germline trimming cut 5 bases from V and 7 bases from J; bases unmatched to any gene: 9. CDR3 size: 15 residues.

V gene TRBV7-2 combines with J gene TRBJ2-2, with TRBD2 matching 13 bases. The V segment lost 4 bases and the J segment 8 bases; nucleotides outside the gene matches: 13. This CDR3 is built from 18 residues. CDR1 and CDR2 from the germline V gene are SGHTA and FQGNSA. The CDR3 loop is CASSSLRGLAGLKGELFF. The CDR3 DNA reads TGTGCCAGCAGCTCTCTGCGGGGACTAGCGGGGCTCAAAGGGGAGCTGTTTTTT.

V gene TRBV7-2 combines with J gene TRBJ1-5; a possible D gene is TRBD1 (5 bases). V lost 1 base and J 7 bases, leaving 8 bases between the germline ends. The CDR3 is 13 amino acids. Germline loops: CDR1 SGHTA, CDR2 FQGNSA. As DNA, the CDR3 is TGTGCCAGCAGCTTAGATGGGGCCCAGCCCCAGCATTTT. It translates to CASSLDGAQPQHF. The full variable domain, completed using reference TRBV7-2 and TRBJ1-5, is GAGVSQSPSNKVTEKGKDVELRCDPISGHTALYWYRQSLGQGLEFLIYFQGNSAPDKSGLPSDRFSAERTGGSVSTLTIQRTQQEDSAVYLCASSLDGAQPQHFGDGTRLSIL.

The V gene is TRBV15, the J gene TRBJ1-3; the D gene is possibly TRBD1 (6 bases). V was cut by 1 base and J by 6 bases, with 16 bases left in between. Germline CDR1 is LNHNV and CDR2 is YYDKDF (reference sequence). The CDR3 has 16 residues. The CDR3 is CATSRGGHGLENTIYF. In nucleotides, the CDR3 is TGTGCCACCAGCAGAGGGGGACACGGTTTGGAAAACACCATATATTTT.

This chain links TRBV7-5 with TRBJ1-1; the D segment call TRBD1 is taken from the table without a DNA check. TRBV7-5 is given as a pseudogene. This CDR3 is 18 amino acids long. The CDR3 loop reads CARSLVFSWPTGGTEAFF. The CDR3 DNA reads TGTGCCAGAAGCTTAGTGTTCTCATGGCCCACAGGGGGGACTGAAGCTTTCTTT.

The genes are TRBV6-1 and TRBJ2-3; 10 bases map to TRBD2. CDR3 size: 15 residues. Germline V gives CDR1 MNHNS, CDR2 SASEGT. Trimming removed 6 bases from V and 3 bases from J; junction bases left unmatched: 6. The DNA of the CDR3 is TGTGCCAGCAGACCGGGACTAGCGAGGACAGATACGCAGTATTTT. As protein: CASRPGLARTDTQYF.

This clone is a singleton in its sample. The CDR3 DNA reads as TGTGCCAGCAGTTTAAGTTTTCGGGGGGGCTTCTACAATCAGCCCCAGCATTTT. It codes for CASSLSFRGGFYNQPQHF. This rearrangement joins TRBV27 to TRBJ1-5; the D gene is possibly TRBD1 (6 bases). The CDR3 is made up of 18 amino acids. With 2 bases removed from V and 3 bases from J, the gap between germline ends came to 20 bases. CDR1 and CDR2 from the germline V gene are MNHEY and SMNVEV (reference sequence).

The chain has TRBV25-1 and TRBJ2-5; TRBD1 matches 8 bases. This CDR3 region has 14 residues. Germline V gene lookup returns CDR1 MGHDK and CDR2 SYGVNS. V lost 2 bases, J lost 5 bases, and 4 bases stayed unmatched. The CDR3 DNA reads TGTGCCAGCAGTGAACACAGGGGGGCTGAGACCCAGTACTTC. Amino acids: CASSEHRGAETQYF.

V gene TRBV18 combines with J gene TRBJ2-2; 9 bases agree with TRBD1. The V gene's germline CDR1 is KGHSH and CDR2 LQKENI. This CDR3 has 14 amino acids. V lost 4 bases and J lost 9; bases outside the gene matches: 6. The CDR3, as DNA: TGTGCCAGCTCACGCGGGACAGGGAATCGGGAGCTGTTTTTT. Amino acids: CASSRGTGNRELFF.

This chain uses TRBV28 with TRBJ2-1; 14 nucleotides align to TRBD2. V dropped 8 bases and J dropped 8; count of bases not matched to a gene: 14. CDR3 size: 17 residues. The germline gives CDR1 MDHEN, CDR2 SYDVKM. In DNA form, the CDR3 reads TGTGCCAGCTTGTCGGGACTAGCGGGGGAAGTCTGGGATGAGCAGTTCTTC. Translated, it gives CASLSGLAGEVWDEQFF.

The V gene is TRBV7-3, the J gene TRBJ1-1, with 9 bases lining up with TRBD1. CDR3 length equals 15 residues. Germline values: CDR1 SGHTA, CDR2 FQGTGA. With 5 bases clipped from V and 11 bases from J, the junction kept 15 bases outside the gene matches. CDR3 DNA sequence: TGTGCCAGCAGCAATGTCCGGACAGGGGCGGAGGCGGCTTTCTTT. It yields the protein CASSNVRTGAEAAFF.

This chain uses TRBV7-2 with TRBJ1-1; maybe TRBD1 (6 bases). CDR3 length: 16 amino acids. The germline V gene encodes CDR1 SGHTA and CDR2 FQGNSA. Trimming shortened V by 5 bases and J by 4 bases, and 20 bases separated the two germline ends. Here the CDR3 reads CASSPQGRGLGTEAFF. CDR3 nucleotide sequence: TGTGCCAGCAGCCCCCAAGGAAGGGGGTTGGGCACTGAAGCTTTCTTT.

The CDR3 DNA reads TGTGCCAGCAGTTTAGGTCAGCGCGGCCCGAGCACAGATACGCAGTATTTT. Protein: CASSLGQRGPSTDTQYF. The chain carries TRBV27 and TRBJ2-3; D is unclear. The V gene's germline CDR1 is MNHEY and CDR2 SMNVEV (reference sequence). This CDR3 has 17 residues. Trimming pared 2 bases from V and 0 bases from J, leaving 15 bases between.

V usage is TRBV10-2 and J usage is TRBJ2-7; 9 positions match TRBD1. Germline V gene data show CDR1 as WSHSY and CDR2 as SAAADI. The CDR3 has 13 amino acids. Trimming cost V 5 bases and J 7 bases; bases outside gene matches: 6. For the CDR3, the DNA is TGCGCCAGCAGTAGGGACAGGGTAGAAGAGCAGTACTTC. It is translated as CASSRDRVEEQYF.

V gene TRBV4-2 combines with J gene TRBJ1-1, with D uncertain. The CDR3 loop spans 13 amino acids. Germline V lookup: CDR1 LGHNA, CDR2 YNFKEQ. Trimming removed 6 bases from V and 0 bases from J, with 8 bases in between. DNA for the CDR3: TGTGCCAGCAGTCAGATTATGAACACTGAAGCTTTCTTT. It translates to CASSQIMNTEAFF.

The chain has TRBV6-5 and TRBJ2-3; D not certain. CDR1 and CDR2 from the germline V gene are MNHEY and SVGAGI. The V and J ends lost 5 bases and 6 bases respectively, with 12 bases between them. This CDR3 spans 13 amino acids. CDR3 sequence reads: CASSPPVEDTQYF. The CDR3 nucleotides are TGTGCCAGCAGTCCCCCCGTAGAGGATACGCAGTATTTT.

The chain uses TRBV10-3 and TRBJ1-2, with 11 bases that match TRBD1. V lost 8 bases and J lost 5; bases outside the gene matches: 7. This CDR3 comprises 14 residues. Germline CDR1 and CDR2: ENHRY and SYGVKD. In nucleotides, the CDR3 is TGTGCCATCGCTGGGACAGGGGGAGAGTATGGCTACACCTTC. Its translation is CAIAGTGGEYGYTF.

This chain uses TRBV6-1 with TRBJ1-3; the match to TRBD1 covers 8 bases. J lost 4 bases, V lost 7 bases, and 9 bases had no gene match. Germline V CDR1 and CDR2: MNHNS, SASEGT. This CDR3 has 15 residues. In nucleotides, the CDR3 is TGTGCCAGCATCCCTAACCGGGACAGGGGAAACACCATATATTTT. This encodes CASIPNRDRGNTIYF.

The V and J genes are TRBV10-3 and TRBJ2-5; perhaps TRBD2 as D (7 bases). Deletions cut 0 bases from V and 3 bases from J, with 8 bases between. The CDR3 spans 14 residues. Germline CDR1 reads ENHRY; CDR2 reads SYGVKD. The DNA for the CDR3 is TGTGCCATCAGTGAGTCAGGGGGGGAAGAGACCCAGTACTTC. It translates to CAISESGGEETQYF.

The chain couples TRBV5-6 to TRBJ1-1; tentatively, D is TRBD1 (5 bases). In germline, CDR1 is SGHDT, CDR2 YYEEEE. V lost 1 base, J lost 2 bases, and 9 bases lay in between. There are 14 residues in the CDR3. The CDR3 DNA reads TGTGCCAGCAGCTTGTGGGGGGGAAACACTGAAGCTTTCTTT. It codes for CASSLWGGNTEAFF.